The rows below give T cell receptor beta chains drawn from one sample of a study of human T cells and chemical hapten exposure. TCRdb analysed the RACE reads with MiXCR anew, one entry per CDR3 protein. The profile shows around 120,000 distinct CDR3 sequences, 13% of them singletons. The specimen was whole blood, collected in connection with sensitization to the hapten diphenylcyclopropenone (DPC). These receptors came from a woman aged 18-29 years with alopecia areata. Some clones in this sample may be carry-over from other donors' samples. CDR3s include the opening cysteine and the closing phenylalanine or tryptophan. Fields, in order: D gene, V gene, clone size, J gene, CDR3 protein, CDR3 DNA. A D gene is named only where the DNA matches it firmly. Clone sizes are given selectively: once, few, many, or a class where the clone is expanded.

D: .
V: TRBV29-1
size: many
J: TRBJ1-1
CDR3: CSVTPGVTEAFF
DNA: TGCAGCGTTACCCCTGGGGTCACTGAAGCTTTCTTT

D: TRBD1
V: TRBV2
size: many
J: TRBJ2-2
CDR3: CASRAGTGYTGELFF
DNA: TGTGCCAGCAGAGCCGGGACAGGCTACACCGGGGAGCTGTTTTTT

D: TRBD1
V: TRBV3-1
size: many
J: TRBJ1-2
CDR3: CASSQAFRGDGYTF
DNA: TGTGCCAGCAGCCAAGCTTTCAGGGGGGATGGCTACACCTTC

D: .
V: TRBV4-3
size: many
J: TRBJ1-5
CDR3: CASSQDDRNQPQHF
DNA: TGCGCCAGCAGCCAAGATGATAGGAATCAGCCCCAGCATTTT

D: TRBD1
V: TRBV5-1
size: few
J: TRBJ1-6
CDR3: CASSLGTGSDSPLHF
DNA: TGCGCCAGCAGCTTGGGGACAGGGAGCGATTCACCCCTCCACTTT

D: .
V: TRBV5-6
size: .
J: TRBJ2-3
CDR3: CASSSLGSTDTQYF
DNA: TGTGCCAGCAGCTCACTCGGCAGCACAGATACGCAGTATTTT

D: TRBD1
V: TRBV12-3/TRBV12-4
size: few
J: TRBJ2-1
CDR3: CASSSAQGNFNEQFF
DNA: TGTGCCAGCAGTTCGGCACAGGGGAATTTCAATGAGCAGTTCTTC

D: .
V: TRBV28
size: .
J: TRBJ1-1
CDR3: CASRSPGEGTEAFF
DNA: TGTGCCAGCAGGTCACCAGGGGAGGGCACTGAAGCTTTCTTT

D: .
V: TRBV30
size: many
J: TRBJ2-3
CDR3: CAWSVLASLSDTQYF
DNA: TGTGCCTGGAGTGTCCTAGCGAGTTTGTCAGATACGCAGTATTTT

D: .
V: TRBV14
size: .
J: TRBJ2-3
CDR3: CASSQDWADTQYF
DNA: TGTGCCAGCAGCCAAGATTGGGCAGATACGCAGTATTTT

D: .
V: TRBV4-3
size: many
J: TRBJ2-6
CDR3: CASSQDTGTGANVLTF
DNA: TGCGCCAGCAGCCAAGATACGGGGACTGGGGCCAACGTCCTGACTTTC

D: TRBD2
V: TRBV11-2
size: many
J: TRBJ2-1
CDR3: CASSLAGVNEQFF
DNA: TGTGCCAGCAGTCTAGCGGGCGTCAATGAGCAGTTCTTC

D: .
V: TRBV28
size: .
J: TRBJ2-5
CDR3: CASSTFAGRVAKTQYF
DNA: TGTGCCAGCAGTACCTTCGCCGGACGGGTAGCAAAGACCCAGTACTTC

D: .
V: TRBV6-2/TRBV6-3
size: .
J: TRBJ1-2
CDR3: CASSYRGRTTRGYTF
DNA: TGTGCCAGCAGTTACAGGGGACGAACGACGCGTGGCTACACCTTC

D: TRBD2
V: TRBV29-1
size: .
J: TRBJ2-1
CDR3: CSVEASAGGYNEQFF
DNA: TGCAGCGTTGAAGCCTCAGCGGGGGGGTACAATGAGCAGTTCTTC

D: TRBD1
V: TRBV11-3
size: many
J: TRBJ2-7
CDR3: CASSQGPTGGEQYF
DNA: TGTGCCAGCAGCCAAGGCCCGACAGGGGGAGAGCAGTACTTC

D: TRBD1
V: TRBV18
size: .
J: TRBJ1-2
CDR3: CASSRSGDRGPLGYTF
DNA: TGTGCCAGCTCACGATCGGGGGACAGGGGCCCCCTTGGCTACACCTTC

D: TRBD2
V: TRBV12-3/TRBV12-4
size: few
J: TRBJ2-3
CDR3: CASSLDSLAGATDTQYF
DNA: TGTGCCAGCAGTTTAGATTCGCTAGCGGGGGCCACAGATACGCAGTATTTT

D: .
V: TRBV6-6
size: few
J: TRBJ2-7
CDR3: CASGEGQREQYF
DNA: TGTGCCAGCGGGGAAGGCCAAAGAGAGCAGTACTTC

D: .
V: TRBV12-3/TRBV12-4
size: many
J: TRBJ1-5
CDR3: CASTLEVGQPQHF
DNA: TGTGCCAGCACCCTAGAGGTCGGCCAGCCCCAGCATTTT

D: .
V: TRBV6-2/TRBV6-3
size: few
J: TRBJ1-1
CDR3: CASSRTVDYTEAFF
DNA: TGTGCCAGCAGTCGGACGGTAGATTACACTGAAGCTTTCTTT

D: .
V: TRBV19
size: .
J: TRBJ2-7
CDR3: CASGMGDYEQYF
DNA: TGTGCCAGTGGGATGGGGGACTACGAGCAGTACTTC

D: .
V: TRBV6-2/TRBV6-3
size: .
J: TRBJ2-3
CDR3: CASSPGSGEQYF
DNA: TGTGCCAGCAGTCCGGGTAGCGGAGAGCAGTATTTT

D: .
V: TRBV27
size: many
J: TRBJ1-2
CDR3: CASSPQRGRLGYGYTF
DNA: TGTGCCAGCAGTCCCCAACGTGGGAGGCTTGGCTATGGCTACACCTTC

D: TRBD1
V: TRBV20-1
size: many
J: TRBJ1-5
CDR3: CSANRGRNQPQHF
DNA: TGCAGTGCTAACAGGGGAAGAAATCAGCCCCAGCATTTT

D: .
V: TRBV7-2
size: once
J: TRBJ2-5
CDR3: CASSQVGGRETQYF
DNA: TGTGCCAGCAGCCAGGTCGGGGGGCGAGAGACCCAGTACTTC

D: TRBD1
V: TRBV4-3
size: many
J: TRBJ2-2
CDR3: CASSRQQGQGVGELFF
DNA: TGCGCCAGCAGCCGCCAGCAGGGACAGGGAGTCGGGGAGCTGTTTTTT

D: TRBD2
V: TRBV10-3
size: few
J: TRBJ2-7
CDR3: CAIGGLAGMVF
DNA: TGTGCCATCGGGGGACTAGCGGGGATGGTGTTC

D: .
V: TRBV4-3
size: few
J: TRBJ2-1
CDR3: CASSRGRGYNEQFF
DNA: TGCGCCAGCAGCCGGGGCAGGGGATATAATGAGCAGTTCTTC

D: .
V: TRBV13
size: many
J: TRBJ1-1
CDR3: CASSLGQDNTEAFF
DNA: TGTGCCAGCAGCTTAGGCCAGGATAACACTGAAGCTTTCTTT

D: TRBD2
V: TRBV29-1
size: many
J: TRBJ2-3
CDR3: CSGLRGARDTQYF
DNA: TGCAGCGGGCTGCGGGGGGCCCGGGATACGCAGTATTTT

D: TRBD2
V: TRBV20-1
size: few
J: TRBJ2-1
CDR3: CSAEKSQPGLEDNEQFF
DNA: TGCAGTGCCGAAAAGAGCCAGCCGGGACTAGAGGACAATGAGCAGTTCTTC

D: .
V: TRBV6-6
size: .
J: TRBJ2-5
CDR3: CASTMGGETQYF
DNA: TGTGCCAGCACCATGGGCGGTGAGACCCAGTACTTC

D: .
V: TRBV4-1
size: few
J: TRBJ2-1
CDR3: CASSRGVARDLVNEQFF
DNA: TGCGCCAGCAGCCGGGGCGTAGCCCGCGACCTTGTCAATGAGCAGTTCTTC

D: .
V: TRBV7-2
size: many
J: TRBJ2-6
CDR3: CASSLVPGPSGANVLTF
DNA: TGTGCCAGCAGCTTAGTCCCAGGACCCTCTGGGGCCAACGTCCTGACTTTC

D: .
V: TRBV6-5
size: .
J: TRBJ2-3
CDR3: CASSFGDLTDTQYF
DNA: TGTGCCAGCAGCTTCGGGGACCTCACAGATACGCAGTATTTT

D: TRBD1
V: TRBV28
size: many
J: TRBJ1-1
CDR3: CASAPDRDLYTEAFF
DNA: TGTGCCAGCGCTCCAGACAGGGATTTGTACACTGAAGCTTTCTTT

D: .
V: TRBV7-2
size: .
J: TRBJ2-1
CDR3: CASSLGPAYNEQFF
DNA: TGTGCCAGCAGCTTAGGACCCGCCTACAATGAGCAGTTCTTC

D: .
V: TRBV5-1
size: few
J: TRBJ2-7
CDR3: CASSLVSSYEQYF
DNA: TGCGCCAGCAGCTTGGTCAGTTCCTACGAGCAGTACTTC

D: TRBD1
V: TRBV7-2
size: .
J: TRBJ2-7
CDR3: CASSLVPGTGGYEQYF
DNA: TGTGCCAGCAGCTTAGTACCCGGGACAGGGGGCTACGAGCAGTACTTC

D: .
V: TRBV12-3/TRBV12-4
size: .
J: TRBJ2-4
CDR3: CASSLPRPPQYGIQYF
DNA: TGTGCCAGCAGTTTACCAAGACCCCCCCAGTATGGCATTCAGTACTTC

D: .
V: TRBV4-3
size: .
J: TRBJ1-4
CDR3: CASSQKTGTMVEKLFF
DNA: TGCGCCAGCAGCCAAAAAACCGGGACTATGGTAGAAAAACTGTTTTTT

D: .
V: TRBV29-1
size: many
J: TRBJ2-5
CDR3: CSVTRSVGGLQETQYF
DNA: TGCAGCGTTACACGCTCGGTTGGGGGCTTACAAGAGACCCAGTACTTC

D: TRBD1
V: TRBV7-9
size: .
J: TRBJ2-1
CDR3: CASSLGGTGKPNEQFF
DNA: TGTGCCAGCAGCTTAGGAGGGACAGGGAAGCCCAATGAGCAGTTCTTC

D: .
V: TRBV6-2/TRBV6-3
size: .
J: TRBJ2-3
CDR3: CASKLRGDTQYF
DNA: TGTGCCAGCAAACTCAGGGGAGATACGCAGTATTTT

D: TRBD1
V: TRBV18
size: many
J: TRBJ1-5
CDR3: CASSLRQGASEQPQHF
DNA: TGTGCCAGCTCCCTGCGACAGGGGGCGAGTGAGCAGCCCCAGCATTTT